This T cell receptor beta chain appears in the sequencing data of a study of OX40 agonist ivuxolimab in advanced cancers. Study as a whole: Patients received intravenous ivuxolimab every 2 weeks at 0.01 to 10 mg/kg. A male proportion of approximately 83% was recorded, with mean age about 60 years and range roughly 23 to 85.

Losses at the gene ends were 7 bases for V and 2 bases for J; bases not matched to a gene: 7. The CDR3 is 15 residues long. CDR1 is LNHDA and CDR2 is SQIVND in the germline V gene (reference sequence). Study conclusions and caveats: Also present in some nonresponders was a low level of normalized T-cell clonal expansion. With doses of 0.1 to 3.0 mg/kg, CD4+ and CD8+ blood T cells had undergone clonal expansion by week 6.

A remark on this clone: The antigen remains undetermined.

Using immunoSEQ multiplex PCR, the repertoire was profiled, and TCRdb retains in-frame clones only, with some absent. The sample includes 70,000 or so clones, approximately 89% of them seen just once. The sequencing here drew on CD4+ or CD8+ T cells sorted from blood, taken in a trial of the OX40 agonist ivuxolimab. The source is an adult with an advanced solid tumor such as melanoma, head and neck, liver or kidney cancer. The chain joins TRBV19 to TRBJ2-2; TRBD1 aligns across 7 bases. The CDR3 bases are TGTGCCAGTAATCCCCGGGACAGCAACACCGGGGAGCTGTTTTTT. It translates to CASNPRDSNTGELFF. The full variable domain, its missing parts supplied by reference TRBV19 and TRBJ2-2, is DGGITQSPKYLFRKEGQNVTLSCEQNLNHDAMYWYRQDPGQGLRLIYYSQIVNDFQKGDIAEGYSVSREKKESFPLTVTSAQKNPTAFYLCASNPRDSNTGELFFGEGSRLTVL.